These 10 T cell receptor beta chains came from one sample sequenced in a study of cytomegalovirus exposure and HLA in healthy donors. Primers: 60 Vbeta forward and 13 Jbeta reverse. Clones were read by immunoSEQ multiplex PCR, and TCRdb kept only the in-frame ones, dropping some. The table shows around 180,000 clones, with about three quarters occurring only once. Source material: PBMCs. The receptors shown here come from a middle-aged man in good health and CMV-seronegative.

This clone was detected only once. The same CDR3 also results from other DNA sequences found in this sample. CDR3 protein: CASSERGGRTEAFF. CDR3 bases: TGTGCCAGCAGTGAACGCGGGGGGAGAACTGAAGCTTTCTTT. The chain combines TRBV2 with TRBJ1-1; maybe TRBD1 (5 bases). Between the trimmed V and J ends, which lost 2 bases and 5 bases, there was a span of 12 bases. Germline V lookup: CDR1 SNHLY, CDR2 FYNNEI. The CDR3 sequence is 14 residues long. Drawing the rest from reference TRBV2 and TRBJ1-1, the complete variable domain is EPEVTQTPSHQVTQMGQEVILRCVPISNHLYFYWYRQILGQKVEFLVSFYNNEISEKSEIFDDQFSVERPDGSNFTLKIRSTKLEDSAMYFCASSERGGRTEAFFGQGTRLTVV.

V is TRBV19 and J is TRBJ2-1; 7 nucleotides match TRBD2. CDR3 length: 18 amino acids. After removal of 4 bases from V and 2 bases from J, the junction contained 14 bases not matched to a gene. Germline CDR1 reads LNHDA; CDR2 reads SQIVND (reference sequence). CDR3 loop: CASSKTAQRDRTYNEQFF. The CDR3 region has the DNA TGTGCCAGTAGTAAGACAGCCCAGCGGGATAGGACCTACAATGAGCAGTTCTTC.

This chain links TRBV18 with TRBJ2-3, with 10 bases that match TRBD2. The V gene end was trimmed by 2 bases and the J gene end by 5 bases; junction bases not matched to a gene: 4. The V gene's germline CDR1 is KGHSH and CDR2 LQKENI. The CDR3 contains 15 residues. The chain's CDR3 is CASSPSRTSGDTQYF. Written as DNA, the CDR3 is TGTGCCAGCTCACCATCGAGGACTAGCGGAGATACGCAGTATTTT.

J is TRBJ2-2 and V is TRBV7-2; 7 bases line up with TRBD2. V lost 1 base to trimming and J lost 0 bases; unmatched junction nucleotides: 2. The CDR3 has 16 amino acids. Germline V gene lookup returns CDR1 SGHTA and CDR2 FQGNSA. The CDR3 protein is CASSLVSGANTGELFF. DNA for the CDR3: TGTGCCAGCAGCTTAGTGAGCGGGGCGAACACCGGGGAGCTGTTTTTT.

The chain couples TRBV7-2 to TRBJ2-7; weak D call: TRBD2 (6 bases). The germline V gene encodes CDR1 SGHTA and CDR2 FQGNSA. This CDR3 comprises 17 residues. The germline V and J ends were trimmed by 1 base and 0 bases, with 16 bases remaining between them. CDR3 nucleotide sequence: TGTGCCAGCAGCTTAGGGTTTGCGGGGCTGAGCTCCTACGAGCAGTACTTC. Translated, it gives CASSLGFAGLSSYEQYF.

This chain joins TRBV5-5 and TRBJ2-6, with D perhaps matching TRBD1 (6 bases). Per the germline V gene, CDR1 is SGHKS and CDR2 is YYEKEE (reference sequence). This CDR3 is built from 14 residues. The V end was cut by 4 bases, the J end by 10 bases, with 15 bases between. CDR3 protein: CASSTDRSTNVLTF. Here the CDR3 DNA reads TGTGCCAGCAGCACTGACAGGTCTACTAACGTCCTGACTTTC.

The rearrangement uses TRBV14 and TRBJ1-2; TRBD1 matches 8 bases. Germline values: CDR1 SGHDN, CDR2 FVKESK. After removal of 2 bases from V and 3 bases from J, the junction contained 8 bases not matched to a gene. There are 16 residues in the CDR3. The CDR3 coding sequence is TGTGCCAGCAGCCAAAAGAGGACAGGGAGGGACTATGGCTACACCTTC. Translation gives CASSQKRTGRDYGYTF.

This clone was seen only once. V and J are TRBV7-2 and TRBJ1-3; no definite D call. V was clipped by 0 bases and J by 4 bases, with 16 bases between them. The CDR3 extends over 17 amino acids. In germline, CDR1 is SGHTA, CDR2 FQGNSA. The CDR3 sequence is CASSLAFVPGLGNTIYF. The CDR3 DNA reads as TGTGCCAGCAGCTTAGCGTTTGTTCCCGGGTTAGGAAACACCATATATTTT.

This clone was counted once. CDR3 nucleotide sequence: TGTGCCAGCAGCTTAGGGCAGGGAACGCATACCGGGGAGCTGTTTTTT. Its translation: CASSLGQGTHTGELFF. The chain links TRBV7-9 to TRBJ2-2, with TRBD1 as a possible D gene (5 bases). V lost 1 base and J 5 bases, leaving 14 bases between the germline ends. From germline, CDR1 is SEHNR and CDR2 FQNEAQ (reference sequence). The CDR3 covers 16 residues.

This chain joins TRBV21-1 and TRBJ2-4; the DNA was not used to check the table's D call, TRBD1. TRBV21-1 is labeled a pseudogene. This CDR3 is 15 amino acids long. The DNA of the CDR3 is TGTGCCAGCAGAGAAGACAGGCGTAACAAAAACATTCAGTACTTC. It encodes CASREDRRNKNIQYF.